This T cell receptor (beta chain) is drawn from a study of cytomegalovirus exposure and HLA in healthy donors. It was with 60 Vbeta and 13 Jbeta primers that the PCR ran. Using immunoSEQ multiplex PCR, the repertoire was profiled, and TCRdb retains in-frame clones only, with some absent. The sample has around 200,000 clones, about three quarters seen once; the top ten hold 2.5% to 3.5%. The clonotype comes from a woman aged 60-75 years in good health and CMV-seropositive. Sample: PBMCs.

This CDR3 reads CSVAGWGNEQFF. The CDR3 region has the DNA TGCAGCGTAGCGGGATGGGGAAATGAGCAGTTCTTC. The V gene is TRBV29-1, the J gene TRBJ2-1, with 7 bases lining up with TRBD2. Germline-derived CDR1 and CDR2 are SQVTM and ANQGSEA. J lost 7 bases, V lost 6 bases, and 6 bases had no gene match. The CDR3 is 12 residues long.